This T cell receptor (beta chain) originates from a study of shared clonotypes between healthy human individuals. The study, taken as a whole, reports: Researchers found naive subsets generally carried larger estimated richness than memory subsets. Generation probabilities were higher for clonotypes shared across all four sorted-subset donors than for unshared ones. Represented diversity, genetic and exposure-history alike, was limited by few donors.

Sequencing was performed with immunoSEQ multiplex PCR; in TCRdb, only in-frame clones are kept and a portion is missing. The sample records 1,500,000 or so clones, around 98.5% being singletons. Per the germline V gene, CDR1 is WNHNN and CDR2 is SYGVQD (reference sequence). The CDR3 sequence is 13 residues long. The V end was cut by 4 bases, the J end by 1 base, with 8 bases between. From CD4+ cells came CD45RA+ naive and CD45RA-negative memory subsets. As to this clone: Its antigen is currently unknown.

The V call is TRBV10-1, the J call TRBJ2-7; the D is unclear. The material sequenced was naive CD4+ T cells sorted from blood. As for subset: CD45RA+ positively selected. The receptor comes from a man aged 25-45 years in good health. The CDR3 protein is CASSAMGSYEQYF. The CDR3 nucleotides are TGCGCCAGCAGTGCCATGGGGTCCTACGAGCAGTACTTC.